These T cell receptor beta chains were read from a single sample in a study of T cell responses to AZD1222 COVID-19 vaccine. Measured with immunoSEQ multiplex PCR; TCRdb has only the in-frame clones, and not every one. The sample consists of under 80,000 clones, 87% of them appearing once. The source material was peripheral blood, sampled 28 days after the second AZD1222 dose. The receptors shown here come from an adult who received the AZD1222 COVID-19 vaccine. Each CDR3 is given with its conserved first and last residue. The D gene is left open where the match is weak. Size is omitted from some rows. Given values are once, few, many or a class for expanded clones.

>TRBJ2-4|TRBV21-1|few|.|15
TGTGCCAGCACGACCTATAGGCTAGCCAAAAACATTCAGTACTTC
CASTTYRLAKNIQYF
>TRBJ1-2|TRBV27|.|TRBD1|12
TGTGCCAGCAGCACGACAGGGTTTGGCTACACCTTC
CASSTTGFGYTF
>TRBJ1-3|TRBV7-9|.|.|15
TGTGCCAGCAGCTCCCTCGGTCGCTCTGGAAACACCATATATTTT
CASSSLGRSGNTIYF
>TRBJ1-2|TRBV19|few|.|15
TGTGCCAGTAGCACCCAATCGGGGGGCCGCTATGGCTACACCTTC
CASSTQSGGRYGYTF
>TRBJ2-5|TRBV11-2|.|TRBD2|14
TGTGCCAGCAGCTTATTGGCGGGGGGAGAGACCCAGTACTTC
CASSLLAGGETQYF
>TRBJ1-1|TRBV6-5|.|.|14
TGTGCCAGCAGTTTGGGCAAGAGGGACACTGAAGCTTTCTTT
CASSLGKRDTEAFF
>TRBJ2-7|TRBV29-1|once|.|13
TGCAGCGTTATGCCCGGGACTGAGTACGAGCAGTACTTC
CSVMPGTEYEQYF
>TRBJ2-1|TRBV4-1|.|.|16
TGCGCCAGCAGCCAAGGGACCGGGACGCGGGTCGATGAGCAGTTCTTC
CASSQGTGTRVDEQFF
>TRBJ1-3|TRBV5-1|.|.|16
TGCGCCAGCAGCTTGGCGGAGGGGAGCTCTGGAAACACCATATATTTT
CASSLAEGSSGNTIYF
>TRBJ2-2|TRBV7-9|.|.|17
TGTGCCAGCAGCCTACGGGACACCCCCTCGAACACCGGGGAGCTGTTTTTT
CASSLRDTPSNTGELFF
>TRBJ2-3|TRBV5-8|.|.|12
TGTGCCAGCAGCTCGCAGGGGGATACGCAGTATTTT
CASSSQGDTQYF
>TRBJ1-1|TRBV7-8|.|.|15
TGTGCCAGCAGCTGGATTCCCGGCGTAAACACTGAAGCTTTCTTT
CASSWIPGVNTEAFF
>TRBJ2-2|TRBV6-1|once|.|14
TGTGCCAGCAGTGAAGCAGGGGCGGCCGGGGAGCTGTTTTTT
CASSEAGAAGELFF
>TRBJ2-1|TRBV7-3|.|.|14
TGTGCCAGCAGCGCTTCCGAGGCCTACAATGAGCAGTTCTTC
CASSASEAYNEQFF
>TRBJ2-1|TRBV18|.|.|13
TGTGCCAGCTCACCTTGGGAATACAATGAGCAGTTCTTC
CASSPWEYNEQFF
>TRBJ2-7|TRBV9|.|TRBD2|16
TGTGCCAGCAGCGTAGGGGGTAGCGGGACCCCCCACGAGCAGTACTTC
CASSVGGSGTPHEQYF
>TRBJ1-5|TRBV30|.|.|13
TGTGCCTGGAGTGCGTGGGTGGGGCAGCCCCAGCATTTT
CAWSAWVGQPQHF
>TRBJ1-2|TRBV30|.|.|13
TGTGCCCGGAAAGGGGGAGATAACTATGGCTACACCTTC
CARKGGDNYGYTF
>TRBJ2-2|TRBV19|.|.|14
TGTGCCAGTAGTATACATCAGGGCACCGGGGAGCTGTTTTTT
CASSIHQGTGELFF
>TRBJ1-2|TRBV28|.|.|14
TGTGCCAGCAGTTCCAGGACAGCCATGTATGGCTACACCTTC
CASSSRTAMYGYTF
>TRBJ1-1|TRBV6-5|.|.|13
TGTGCCAGTACCAGTGTGTCAGACACTGAAGCTTTCTTT
CASTSVSDTEAFF
>TRBJ2-3|TRBV7-2|.|TRBD2|15
TGTGCCAGCAGCTTAACGCGGACTAGCGGAGATACGCAGTATTTT
CASSLTRTSGDTQYF
>TRBJ1-5|TRBV6-5|.|.|12
TGTGCCAGCAAAACGGGGAATCAGCCCCAGCATTTT
CASKTGNQPQHF